This T cell receptor beta chain originates from a study of blood T cells in healthy people across ages. It was with a sample-barcoded 5' primer and a J-beta primer mix that a second PCR of roughly 6 to 11 cycles was run. TCRdb reprocessed the 5' RACE reads via MiXCR and lists one record per CDR3 protein. This sample yields 700,000 to 800,000 distinct CDR3 sequences, of which 43% are seen a single time; around a fifth belongs to the top ten. This clonotype occurred a few times. V gave up 4 bases and J gave up 6 bases, with 22 bases separating them. The CDR3 runs to 17 residues. V usage is TRBV12-3 or TRBV12-4 and J usage is TRBJ1-5, with unresolved D. The sequencing sample was made of blood. This receptor was obtained from a woman aged 60-75 years in good health. CDR3 DNA sequence: TGTGCCAGCAGTTCGGATAGGCCAGTCCTTCGGGGTCAGCCCCAGCATTTT. Translation: CASSSDRPVLRGQPQHF.